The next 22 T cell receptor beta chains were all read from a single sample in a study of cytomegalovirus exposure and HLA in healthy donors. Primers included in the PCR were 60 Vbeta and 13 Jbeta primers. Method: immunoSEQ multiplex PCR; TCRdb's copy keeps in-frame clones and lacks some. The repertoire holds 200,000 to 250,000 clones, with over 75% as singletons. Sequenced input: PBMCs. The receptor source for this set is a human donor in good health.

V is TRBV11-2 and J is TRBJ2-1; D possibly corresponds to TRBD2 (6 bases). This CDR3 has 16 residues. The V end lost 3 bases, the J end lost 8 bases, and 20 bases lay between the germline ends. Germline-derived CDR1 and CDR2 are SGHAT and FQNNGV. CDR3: CASSFVGAGKVDEQFF. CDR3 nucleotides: TGTGCCAGCAGCTTCGTTGGGGCGGGAAAGGTGGATGAGCAGTTCTTC.

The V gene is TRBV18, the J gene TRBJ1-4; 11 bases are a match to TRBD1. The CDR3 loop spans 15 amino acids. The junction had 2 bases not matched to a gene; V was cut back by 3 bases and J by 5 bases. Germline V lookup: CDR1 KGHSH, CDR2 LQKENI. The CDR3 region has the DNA TGTGCCAGCTCACCGAGGACAGGGGGCAATGAAAAACTGTTTTTT. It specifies CASSPRTGGNEKLFF.

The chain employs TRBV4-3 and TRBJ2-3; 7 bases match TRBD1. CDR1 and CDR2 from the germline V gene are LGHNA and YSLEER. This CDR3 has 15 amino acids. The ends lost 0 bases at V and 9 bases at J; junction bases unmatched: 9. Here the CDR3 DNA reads TGCGCCAGCAGCCAAGAGCTTAGATCGACAGGGACGCAGTATTTT. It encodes CASSQELRSTGTQYF.

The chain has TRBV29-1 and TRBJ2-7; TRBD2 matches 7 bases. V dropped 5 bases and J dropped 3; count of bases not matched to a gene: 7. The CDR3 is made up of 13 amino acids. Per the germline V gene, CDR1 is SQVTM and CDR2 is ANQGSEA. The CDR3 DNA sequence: TGCAGCGTTTCGGGACTACTAAACTACGAGCAGTACTTC. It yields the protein CSVSGLLNYEQYF.

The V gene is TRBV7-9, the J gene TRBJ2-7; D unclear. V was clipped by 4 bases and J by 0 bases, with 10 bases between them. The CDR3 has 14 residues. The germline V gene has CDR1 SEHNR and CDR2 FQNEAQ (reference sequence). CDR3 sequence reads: CASSYSRSSYEQYF. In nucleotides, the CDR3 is TGTGCCAGCAGCTACAGCAGATCCTCCTACGAGCAGTACTTC.

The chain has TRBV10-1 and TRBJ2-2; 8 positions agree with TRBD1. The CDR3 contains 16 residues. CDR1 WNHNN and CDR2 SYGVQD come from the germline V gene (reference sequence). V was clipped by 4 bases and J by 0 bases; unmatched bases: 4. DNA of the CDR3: TGCGCCAGCAGTGGGGGACAGGATCCGAACACCGGGGAGCTGTTTTTT. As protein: CASSGGQDPNTGELFF.

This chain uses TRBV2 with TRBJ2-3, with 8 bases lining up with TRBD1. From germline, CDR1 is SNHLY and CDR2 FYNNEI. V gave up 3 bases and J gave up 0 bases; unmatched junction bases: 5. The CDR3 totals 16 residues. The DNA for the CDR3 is TGTGCCAGCAGTGAGGACAGGGCGTTTAGCACAGATACGCAGTATTTT. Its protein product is CASSEDRAFSTDTQYF.

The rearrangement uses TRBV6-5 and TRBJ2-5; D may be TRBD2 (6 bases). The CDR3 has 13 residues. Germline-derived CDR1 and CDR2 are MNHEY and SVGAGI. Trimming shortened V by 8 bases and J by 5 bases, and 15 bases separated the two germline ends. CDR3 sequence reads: CASSGPSGETQYF. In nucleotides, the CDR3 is TGTGCCAGCTCGGGTCCCAGCGGGGAGACCCAGTACTTC.

The chain's CDR3 is CASSQSESSYNEQFF. CDR3 coding DNA: TGTGCCAGCAGCCAATCGGAGAGCTCCTACAATGAGCAGTTCTTC. V is TRBV4-2 and J is TRBJ2-1; unclear D gene. The germline gives CDR1 LGHNA, CDR2 YNFKEQ. This CDR3 is 15 amino acids long. V was pared by 2 bases and J by 0 bases, with 8 bases between.

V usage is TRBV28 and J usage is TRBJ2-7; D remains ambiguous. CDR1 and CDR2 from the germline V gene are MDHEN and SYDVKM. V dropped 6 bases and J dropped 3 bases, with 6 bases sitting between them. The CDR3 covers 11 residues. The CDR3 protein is CASSPHYEQYF. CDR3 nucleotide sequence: TGTGCCAGCAGCCCCCACTACGAGCAGTACTTC.

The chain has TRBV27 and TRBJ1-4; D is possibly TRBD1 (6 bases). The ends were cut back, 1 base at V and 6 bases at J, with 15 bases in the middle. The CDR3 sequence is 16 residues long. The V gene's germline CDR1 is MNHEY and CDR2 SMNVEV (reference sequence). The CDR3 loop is CASSLYSRGLYEKLFF. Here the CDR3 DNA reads TGTGCCAGCAGTTTATACAGCAGGGGTTTGTATGAAAAACTGTTTTTT. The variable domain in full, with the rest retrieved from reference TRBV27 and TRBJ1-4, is EAQVTQNPRYLITVTGKKLTVTCSQNMNHEYMSWYRQDPGLGLRQIYYSMNVEVTDKGDVPEGYKVSRKEKRNFPLILESPSPNQTSLYFCASSLYSRGLYEKLFFGSGTQLSVL.

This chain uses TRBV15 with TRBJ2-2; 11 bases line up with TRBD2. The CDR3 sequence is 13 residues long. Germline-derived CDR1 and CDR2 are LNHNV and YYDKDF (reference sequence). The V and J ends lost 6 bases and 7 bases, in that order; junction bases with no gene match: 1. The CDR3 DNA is TGTGCCACCAGTAGCGGGAGGGGCGGGGAGCTGTTTTTT. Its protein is CATSSGRGGELFF.

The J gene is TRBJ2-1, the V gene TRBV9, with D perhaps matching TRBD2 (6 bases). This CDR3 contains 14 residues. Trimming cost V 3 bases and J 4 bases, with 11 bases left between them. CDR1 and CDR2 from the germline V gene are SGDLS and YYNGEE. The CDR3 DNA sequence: TGTGCCAGCAGCGGGGGACTGGGGTACAATGAGCAGTTCTTC. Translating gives CASSGGLGYNEQFF.

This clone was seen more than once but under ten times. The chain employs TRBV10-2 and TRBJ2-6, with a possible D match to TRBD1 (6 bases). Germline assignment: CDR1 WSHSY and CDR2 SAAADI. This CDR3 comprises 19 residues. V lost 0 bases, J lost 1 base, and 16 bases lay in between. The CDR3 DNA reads TGCGCCAGCAGTGAGTCGGGCAGGGGAGTTCTGTCTGGGGCCAACGTCCTGACTTTC. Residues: CASSESGRGVLSGANVLTF.

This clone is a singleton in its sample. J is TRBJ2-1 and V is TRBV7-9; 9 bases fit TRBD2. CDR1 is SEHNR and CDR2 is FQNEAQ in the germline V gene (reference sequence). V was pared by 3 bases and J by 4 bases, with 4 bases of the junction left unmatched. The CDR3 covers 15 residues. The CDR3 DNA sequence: TGTGCCAGCAGCTTGAGCGGGGGGAATTACAATGAGCAGTTCTTC. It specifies CASSLSGGNYNEQFF.

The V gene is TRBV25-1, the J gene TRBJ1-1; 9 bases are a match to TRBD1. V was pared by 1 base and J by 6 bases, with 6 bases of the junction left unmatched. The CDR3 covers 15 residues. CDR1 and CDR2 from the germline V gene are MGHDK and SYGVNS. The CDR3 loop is CASSESHRGRSEAFF. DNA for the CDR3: TGTGCCAGCAGTGAATCACACAGGGGGCGGTCTGAAGCTTTCTTT. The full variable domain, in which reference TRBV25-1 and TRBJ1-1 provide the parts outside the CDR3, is EADIYQTPRYLVIGTGKKITLECSQTMGHDKMYWYQQDPGMELHLIHYSYGVNSTEKGDLSSESTVSRIRTEHFPLTLESARPSHTSQYLCASSESHRGRSEAFFGQGTRLTVV.

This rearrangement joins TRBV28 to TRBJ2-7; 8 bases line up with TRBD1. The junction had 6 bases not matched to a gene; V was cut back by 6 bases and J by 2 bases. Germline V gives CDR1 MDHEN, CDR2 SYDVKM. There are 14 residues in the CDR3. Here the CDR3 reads CASSPGQVTYEQYF. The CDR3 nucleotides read TGTGCCAGCAGCCCGGGACAGGTAACCTACGAGCAGTACTTC.

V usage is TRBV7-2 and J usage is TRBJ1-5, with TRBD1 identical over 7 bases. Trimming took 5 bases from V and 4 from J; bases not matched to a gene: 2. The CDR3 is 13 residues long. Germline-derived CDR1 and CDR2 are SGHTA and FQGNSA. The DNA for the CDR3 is TGTGCCAGCAGCCTACAGGGGAATCAGCCCCAGCATTTT. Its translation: CASSLQGNQPQHF. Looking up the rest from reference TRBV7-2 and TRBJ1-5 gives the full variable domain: GAGVSQSPSNKVTEKGKDVELRCDPISGHTALYWYRQSLGQGLEFLIYFQGNSAPDKSGLPSDRFSAERTGGSVSTLTIQRTQQEDSAVYLCASSLQGNQPQHFGDGTRLSIL.

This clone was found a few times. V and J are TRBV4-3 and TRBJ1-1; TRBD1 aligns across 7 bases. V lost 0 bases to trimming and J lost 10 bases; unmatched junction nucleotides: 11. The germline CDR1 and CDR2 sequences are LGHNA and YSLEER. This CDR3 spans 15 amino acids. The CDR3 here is CASSQDPGQVKGAFF. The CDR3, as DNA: TGCGCCAGCAGCCAAGATCCCGGACAGGTTAAGGGAGCTTTCTTT.

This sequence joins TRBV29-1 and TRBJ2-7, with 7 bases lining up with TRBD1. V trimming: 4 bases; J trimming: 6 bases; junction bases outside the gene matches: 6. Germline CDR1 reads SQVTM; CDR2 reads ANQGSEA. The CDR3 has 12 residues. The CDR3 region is CSVVQGPGEQYF. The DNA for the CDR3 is TGCAGCGTTGTACAGGGGCCTGGCGAGCAGTACTTC.

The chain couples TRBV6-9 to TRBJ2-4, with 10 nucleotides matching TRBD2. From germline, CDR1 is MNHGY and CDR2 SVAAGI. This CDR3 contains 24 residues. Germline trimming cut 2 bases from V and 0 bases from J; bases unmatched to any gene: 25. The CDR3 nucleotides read TGTGCCAGCAGTTATAAACGAGAGGACATCGGGACTAGCGTCCAGGGGCTAGCCAAAAACATTCAGTACTTC. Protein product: CASSYKREDIGTSVQGLAKNIQYF.

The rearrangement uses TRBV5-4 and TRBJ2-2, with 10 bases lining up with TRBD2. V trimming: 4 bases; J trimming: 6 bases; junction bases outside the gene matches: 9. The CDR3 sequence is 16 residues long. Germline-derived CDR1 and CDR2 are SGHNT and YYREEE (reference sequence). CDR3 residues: CASSLTAGGPAGELFF. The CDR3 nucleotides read TGTGCCAGCAGCCTGACAGCGGGAGGGCCTGCCGGGGAGCTGTTTTTT.